This T cell receptor beta chain was documented in a study of blood T cell repertoires in COVID-19. Study context: The analysed material was cDNA or gDNA that came from T cells, B-cell-depleted T cells, or PBMCs.

The germline CDR1 and CDR2 sequences are SGHNT and YYREEE (reference sequence). This CDR3 is 17 amino acids long. Trimming took 3 bases from V and 5 from J; bases not matched to a gene: 12. The repertoire was sequenced with immunoSEQ multiplex PCR; TCRdb's copy has only in-frame clones and lacks some. Among about 43,000 clones listed, approximately 90% were seen once. This chain links TRBV5-4 with TRBJ2-5, with 11 bases identical to TRBD2. Sequences were obtained from peripheral blood. The TCR sequence derives from a man between 60 and 75 years old with active COVID-19. The CDR3 nucleotides are TGTGCCAGCAGCTCGGGACTAGCGGTAGGGATAGGGGAGACCCAGTACTTC. Residues: CASSSGLAVGIGETQYF.